One TCR beta chain is described in this entry. Its antigen is currently not known. One base away there is no much larger clone; base qualities are not given. Every donor was a healthy Caucasian. Three pairs of female monozygotic twins, all aged roughly 18 to 30 years, were included in the twin cohort. Positive isolation kits from Invitrogen were used to isolate CD4+ and CD8+ T cell populations. A distance of 12 bases separates the germline ends of V and J, which lose 0 bases and 3 bases respectively. From its cysteine to its phenylalanine, the CDR3 spans 15 amino acids. CDR3 DNA only is kept here, 45 bases in frame from base 1. The germline V gene yields SGDLS for CDR1 and YYNGEE for CDR2. These data come from a study of identical twins (dated by TCRdb to about 2016). About the full investigation: To test whether fetal clonotypes persist, this study deep-sequenced TCR alpha and beta repertoires from monozygotic twins, from unrelated adults of various ages, and from cord blood. Replicate twin experiments were performed at different times using different library preparation protocols to rule out contamination. Overall results and qualifications from the work: Abundant cord blood beta clonotypes had fewer insertions, young adult naive repertoires showed a similar but weaker trend, and memory repertoires showed no such trend. Because the same donors could not be followed over many years, conclusions were based on cross-sectional statistical analysis. In monozygotic twins, out-of-frame TCR alpha sharing was systematically underestimated by recombination models, although the models agreed with sharing between unrelated individuals. In beta out-of-frame sequences, excess twin sharing was weaker, because having fewer shared sequences lowered the signal-to-noise ratio. Zero-insertion analyses could be partly confounded by invariant T cells such as MAIT and iNKT, though diverse VJ usage argued against such confounding for most clonotypes. Out-of-frame TCR alpha sequences shared between twins showed an excess of low generation-probability sequences compared with coincidental sharing between unrelated individuals.

The method behind the library was 5' RACE. TCRdb lists the instrument as Illumina HiSeq 2000. Template switching added a universal primer binding site, and the final cDNA carried a unique molecular identifier that allowed TCR cDNA molecules to be counted accurately. Specific primers in the conserved constant-segment region were used to synthesize first-strand cDNA for the TCR alpha and beta chains. To control for contamination, every cDNA library was double barcoded, receiving both a SMART-Mk sample barcode and Illumina barcodes. Two successive PCR steps introduced TruSeq adapter sequences along with Illumina sample barcodes. The Illumina HiSeq platform was used with custom primers to sequence TCR alpha and beta cDNA libraries. In the paper's pipeline: Unique molecular identifiers were extracted from raw reads with MiGEC, and CDR3 positions were determined with MiXCR. Recombination models were inferred per individual with the repgenHMM and IGoR tools using an EM algorithm. Shared clonotype analysis was performed with the tcR package in R, normalizing sharing by the product of cloneset sizes. To study raw recombination free of thymic and clonal selection effects, out-of-frame nonproductive sequences were analyzed. The public reads were reanalyzed by TCRdb: fastp trimming at Q25, MiXCR alignment, in-frame beta chains only. For every CDR3 protein sequence, its rows merge into one entry that carries the most common genes and DNA. It is TCRdb's table, rather than the study itself, that gives the V and J calls and clone size. Here the sample has 450,000 or so distinct CDR3 sequences; less than 25% occur a single time. The top ten clonotypes cover over 2.5% of the sample.

This sample was shared with a second study, whose subject was T cells expressing NK-cell markers. The second study, in turn, reports: Roughly 8 donors provided sorted CD3+CD56+NKG2C+, CD3+CD56+NKG2C- and CD3+CD56-NKG2C+ T-cell subsets, whose TCR beta-chain repertoires were profiled. Seven of the eight sequenced donors were HCMV-seropositive and one was HCMV-seronegative. To restrict sorting to alphabetaTCR-expressing T cells, an anti-gammadeltaTCR antibody was added in several experiments. In six donors, the dominant CD3+CD56+NKG2C+ clonotypes were among the top 10 CD8+ clonotypes and accounted for roughly 1.0-8% of CD8+ T cells. Those dominant clonotypes were again the most abundant among CD3+CD56-NKG2C+ cells in a handful of donors, at about 25-60.1%. Whether the expanded NKG2C-expressing T cell clones were specific for HCMV antigens was left unclear. The eight sequenced donors were randomly selected healthy volunteers, three men and five women. HCMV-specific IgG was detected in serum with a commercial ELISA kit to determine HCMV serostatus. Reads were demultiplexed and grouped by UMI with MIGEC, and clonotypes were assembled and quantified with MiTCR. Only TCR cDNA sequences supported by at least two reads were kept to exclude erroneous sequences. The tcR package was used for downstream repertoire analysis, with clonotypes matched between fractions based on CDR3 nucleotide sequence plus V segment. Antigen specificity was annotated against VDJdb with VDJmatch, allowing one amino acid substitution in CDR3.

The rearrangement joined TRBV9 to TRBJ1-2, and TRBD1 may be the D gene, going by 5 matching bases. Sequences were obtained from CD4+ T cells sorted from blood. This TCR came from a woman aged 18-29 years in good health. The DNA sequence reads TGTGCCAGCAGCGTAGGACAGACTGCAGACTATGGCTACACCTTC. Its translation is CASSVGQTADYGYTF.